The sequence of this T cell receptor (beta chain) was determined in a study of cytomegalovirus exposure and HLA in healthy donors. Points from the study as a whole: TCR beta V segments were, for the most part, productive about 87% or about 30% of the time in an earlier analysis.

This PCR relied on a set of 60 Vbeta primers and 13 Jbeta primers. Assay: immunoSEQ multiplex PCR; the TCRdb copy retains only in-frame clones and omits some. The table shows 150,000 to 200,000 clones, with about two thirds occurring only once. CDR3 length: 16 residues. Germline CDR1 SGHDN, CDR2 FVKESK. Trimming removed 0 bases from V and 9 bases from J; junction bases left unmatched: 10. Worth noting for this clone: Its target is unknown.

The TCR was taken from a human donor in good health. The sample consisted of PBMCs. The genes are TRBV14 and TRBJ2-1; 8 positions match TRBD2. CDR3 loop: CASSQEFSGGPGEQFF. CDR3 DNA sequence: TGTGCCAGCAGCCAAGAATTCTCGGGGGGGCCTGGTGAGCAGTTCTTC.